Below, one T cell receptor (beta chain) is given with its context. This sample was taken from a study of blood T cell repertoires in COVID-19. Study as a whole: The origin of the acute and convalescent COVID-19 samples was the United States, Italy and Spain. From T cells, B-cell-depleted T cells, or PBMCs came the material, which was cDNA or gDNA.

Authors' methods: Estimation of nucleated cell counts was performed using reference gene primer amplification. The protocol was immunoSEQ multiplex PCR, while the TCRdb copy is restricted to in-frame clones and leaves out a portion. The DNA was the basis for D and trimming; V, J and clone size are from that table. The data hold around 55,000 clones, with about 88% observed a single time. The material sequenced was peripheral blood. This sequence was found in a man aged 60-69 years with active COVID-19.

The CDR3 nucleotides read TGTGCCAGTAGTATAGATCTCGGCGGCCTAGCGGGAGTAGATACGCAGTATTTT. Its translation is CASSIDLGGLAGVDTQYF. This chain uses TRBV19 with TRBJ2-3; TRBD2 aligns across 10 bases. There are 18 residues in the CDR3. J lost 5 bases, V lost 0 bases, and 11 bases had no gene match. Germline lookup yields CDR1 LNHDA and CDR2 SQIVND (reference sequence).